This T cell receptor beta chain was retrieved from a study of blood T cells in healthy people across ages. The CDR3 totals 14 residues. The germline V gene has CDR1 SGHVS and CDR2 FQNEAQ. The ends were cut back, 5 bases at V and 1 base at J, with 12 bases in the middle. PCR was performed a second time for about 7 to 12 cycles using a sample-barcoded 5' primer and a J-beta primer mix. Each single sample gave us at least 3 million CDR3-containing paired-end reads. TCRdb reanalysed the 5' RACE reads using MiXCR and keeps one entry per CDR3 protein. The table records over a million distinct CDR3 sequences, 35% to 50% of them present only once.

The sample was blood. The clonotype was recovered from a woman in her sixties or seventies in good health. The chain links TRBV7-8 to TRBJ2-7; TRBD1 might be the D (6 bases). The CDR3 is CASSPATGSYEQYF. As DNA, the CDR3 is TGTGCCAGCAGCCCAGCGACAGGATCCTACGAGCAGTACTTC.